This TCR beta chain was obtained from a study of cytomegalovirus exposure and HLA in healthy donors. Findings and caveats of the study: Presence/absence analyses assumed roughly uniform sequencing depth across donors, which may not hold. Per a prior analysis, the majority of TCR beta V segments were productive roughly 87% or roughly 30% of the time. A later analysis showed HLA-associated TCR beta chains outstripping equally common others in clonal expansion. Sequencing likely generated an artifact that appeared as a cluster of highly shared sequence variants.

Amplification used 60 Vbeta primers and 13 Jbeta primers. Data came from immunoSEQ multiplex PCR; TCRdb stores just in-frame clones and leaves some out. Of over 70,000 clones in the sample, about 77% are singletons; the top ten hold 2% to 3%. Turning to this clone: Its antigen is still unknown.

Germline CDR1 is SGDLS and CDR2 is YYNGEE. The ends lost 0 bases at V and 8 bases at J; junction bases unmatched: 9. This CDR3 contains 16 residues. Specimen: PBMCs. The clonotype was recovered from a male donor in good health and CMV-seropositive. This chain joins TRBV9 and TRBJ1-2, with 11 bases matching TRBD1. The CDR3 sequence is CASSVDPLDRGRGYTF. The DNA for the CDR3 is TGTGCCAGCAGCGTAGACCCTCTGGACAGGGGGCGAGGCTACACCTTC.